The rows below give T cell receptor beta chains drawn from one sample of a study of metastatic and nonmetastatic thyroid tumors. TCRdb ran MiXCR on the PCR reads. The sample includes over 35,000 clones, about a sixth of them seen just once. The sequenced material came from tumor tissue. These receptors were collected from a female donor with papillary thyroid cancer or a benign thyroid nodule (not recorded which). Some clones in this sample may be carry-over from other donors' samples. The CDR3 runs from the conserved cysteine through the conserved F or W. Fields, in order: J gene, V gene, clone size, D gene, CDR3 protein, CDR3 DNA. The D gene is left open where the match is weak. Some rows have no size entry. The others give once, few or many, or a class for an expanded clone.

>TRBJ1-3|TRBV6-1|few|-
CASTQRGSANTIYF
TGTGCCAGCACCCAACGGGGCTCTGCAAACACCATATATTTT
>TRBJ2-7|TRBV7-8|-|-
CASSLQTVSSYEQYF
TGTGCCAGCAGCTTACAGACGGTGAGCTCCTACGAGCAGTACTTC
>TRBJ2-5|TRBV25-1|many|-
CASSGGYSDSETNVKETQYF
TGTGCCAGCAGCGGGGGTTATTCGGACAGCGAAACCAACGTCAAAGAGACCCAGTACTTC
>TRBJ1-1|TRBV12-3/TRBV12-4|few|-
CASSLAGTVNTGAFF
TGTGCCAGCAGTTTAGCCGGTACGGTGAACACTGGAGCTTTCTTT
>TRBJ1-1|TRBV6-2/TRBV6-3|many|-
CASSLTGTSRAFF
TGTGCCAGCAGCCTAACCGGGACCTCAAGGGCTTTCTTT
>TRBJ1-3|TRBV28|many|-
CASSLAGADGNTIYF
TGTGCCAGCAGCCTCGCAGGGGCGGATGGAAACACCATATATTTT
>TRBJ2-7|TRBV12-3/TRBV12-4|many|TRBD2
CASQAASGSVGEQYF
TGTGCCAGCCAAGCAGCTAGCGGGAGCGTTGGAGAGCAGTACTTC
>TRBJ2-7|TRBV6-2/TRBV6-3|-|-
CASSYSKWGEAAGRGTYEQYF
TGTGCCAGCAGTTACTCGAAATGGGGGGAGGCGGCCGGGAGAGGGACCTACGAGCAGTACTTC
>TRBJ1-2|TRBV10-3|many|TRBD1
CAIRDRGPYGYTF
TGTGCCATCAGGGACAGGGGTCCCTATGGCTACACCTTC
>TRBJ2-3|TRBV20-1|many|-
CSARKLAENTDTQYF
TGCAGTGCCCGTAAGTTAGCGGAAAACACAGATACGCAGTATTTT
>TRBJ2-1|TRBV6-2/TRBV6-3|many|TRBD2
CASSSVRRGLAATYNEQFF
TGTGCCAGCAGTTCGGTGAGGAGGGGACTAGCGGCAACCTACAATGAGCAGTTCTTC
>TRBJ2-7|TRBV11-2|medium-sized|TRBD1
CASSLSPAGGSWEQYF
TGTGCCAGCAGCTTAAGCCCGGCAGGGGGTTCGTGGGAGCAGTACTTC
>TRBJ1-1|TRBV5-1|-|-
CASSPEGCLSIEAFF
TGCGCCAGCAGCCCGGAAGGATGTCTATCGATTGAAGCTTTCTTT
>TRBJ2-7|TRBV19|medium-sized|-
CASSIGQPFYEQYF
TGTGCCAGTAGTATAGGACAGCCATTCTACGAGCAGTACTTC
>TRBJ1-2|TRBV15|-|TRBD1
CATISLGQGGVGYTF
TGTGCCACCATCTCCCTCGGACAGGGGGGAGTTGGCTACACCTTC
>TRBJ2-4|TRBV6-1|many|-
CASSAYGNGKNIQYF
TGTGCCAGCAGTGCTTACGGGAATGGCAAAAACATTCAGTACTTC
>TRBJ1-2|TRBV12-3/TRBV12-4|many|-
CASSPIQARRIYGYTF
TGTGCCAGCAGTCCAATACAGGCCCGGAGGATCTATGGCTACACCTTC